Presented here are 24 T cell receptor beta chains from one specimen sequenced in a study of T-cell reconstitution after alpha-beta-depleted transplantation in children (dated by TCRdb to the mid-2010s). What the treatment or condition label conveys for this sample: allogeneic hematopoietic cell transplantation with graft depleted of TCRalphabeta T cells and CD19 B cells. Library preparation used PCR. Sequencing took place on an Illumina HiSeq 2500. TCR library preparation used molecular barcoding, with unique molecular identifiers applied to normalize quantification of the TCRbeta repertoire. TCRdb redid the processing of the public reads, applying fastp at Q25 and MiXCR, and retained in-frame beta chains. Entries are consolidated by CDR3 protein sequence, retaining the most common genes and DNA. The sample yields roughly 790,000 distinct CDR3 sequences; 16% were counted once. Approximately 5% of the sample is taken by the ten largest.

Sequences were derived from PBMCs, mostly from graft donor cells, sampled 360 days after TCRalphabeta/CD19-depleted stem cell transplant. These receptors all come from a male patient between 5 and 17 years old who had a stem cell transplant for acute lymphoblastic leukemia, so the T cells may come from the graft donor.

The chain is built from TRBV20-1 and TRBJ2-1; D is unclear. Germline V gives CDR1 DFQATT, CDR2 SNEGSKA (reference sequence). Trimming shortened V by 1 base and J by 9 bases, and 19 bases separated the two germline ends. This CDR3 spans 15 amino acids. CDR3 in DNA: TGCAGTGCTAGAGTCCATTTAGTTAGGTCCGGTGAGCAGTTCTTC. This gives the protein CSARVHLVRSGEQFF.

This clonotype was counted only a few times. The genes are TRBV5-1 and TRBJ2-1; D tentatively fits TRBD1 or TRBD2 (5 bases each). The CDR3 length is 11 residues. V was pared by 2 bases and J by 15 bases, with 12 bases between. CDR1 is SGHRS and CDR2 is YFSETQ in the germline V gene. Here the CDR3 reads CASSFQGDRFF. The CDR3 region has the DNA TGCGCCAGCAGCTTCCAAGGGGACCGGTTCTTC.

V is TRBV24-1 and J is TRBJ2-3; 9 bases map to TRBD2. CDR3 length: 14 residues. V gave up 9 bases and J gave up 4 bases; unmatched junction bases: 7. Germline-derived CDR1 and CDR2 are KGHDR and SFDVKD. The CDR3 loop reads CATGERGDSDTQYF. In DNA form, the CDR3 reads TGTGCCACCGGCGAGCGGGGGGATTCAGATACGCAGTATTTT.

The gene calls are TRBV12-5 and TRBJ2-7, with D possibly matching TRBD2 (5 bases). The ends were cut back, 5 bases at V and 7 bases at J, with 42 bases in the middle. Germline assignment: CDR1 LGHNT and CDR2 FRNRAP. The CDR3 is made up of 22 amino acids. CDR3 loop: CASGIDPGSLQRPGIPPGEQYF. CDR3 coding DNA: TGTGCTAGTGGTATAGACCCTGGCAGCCTACAAAGACCGGGGATCCCACCGGGAGAGCAGTACTTC.

V gene TRBV25-1 combines with J gene TRBJ2-7; TRBD2 matches at 7 bases. CDR3 length equals 16 residues. V dropped 1 base and J dropped 1; count of bases not matched to a gene: 7. CDR1 and CDR2 from the germline V gene are MGHDK and SYGVNS. CDR3 in DNA: TGTGCCAGCAGTGAATTAGGGCAGGGAGGGTCCTACGAGCAGTACTTC. Translation gives CASSELGQGGSYEQYF.

The J gene is TRBJ2-7, the V gene TRBV20-1; D is perhaps TRBD2 (6 bases). CDR1 is DFQATT and CDR2 is SNEGSKA in the germline V gene (reference sequence). Deletions cut 5 bases from V and 6 bases from J, with 14 bases between. The CDR3 sequence is 12 residues long. The CDR3 reads CSAAIAGSEQYF. CDR3 DNA sequence: TGCAGTGCTGCCATTGCGGGATCCGAGCAGTACTTC.

This clonotype showed up just a few times. This chain connects TRBV6-1 to TRBJ2-1; 8 nucleotides match TRBD1. Germline V gives CDR1 MNHNS, CDR2 SASEGT. Trimming removed 6 bases from V and 10 bases from J; junction bases left unmatched: 11. The CDR3 loop spans 14 amino acids. As DNA, the CDR3 is TGTGCCAGCAGCTGGGGAGACAGGGGAGGCGAGCAGTTCTTC. Encoded protein: CASSWGDRGGEQFF.

The V and J genes are TRBV5-1 and TRBJ2-3; 9 bases line up with TRBD2. Germline-derived CDR1 and CDR2 are SGHRS and YFSETQ. J lost 0 bases, V lost 0 bases, and 14 bases had no gene match. The CDR3 runs to 20 residues. DNA of the CDR3: TGCGCCAGCAGCTTGGCCGGGACTAGCATTGGGTTTACTAGCACAGATACGCAGTATTTT. Protein product: CASSLAGTSIGFTSTDTQYF.

This clonotype was observed at least ten times. The gene calls are TRBV5-1 and TRBJ1-5; no clear D gene. Germline V gene data show CDR1 as SGHRS and CDR2 as YFSETQ. The V and J ends lost 5 bases and 7 bases respectively, with 13 bases between them. This CDR3 has 13 amino acids. DNA of the CDR3: TGCGCCAGCAGACGGAGGGAAGGACAGCCCCAGCATTTT. Residues: CASRRREGQPQHF.

This clonotype was picked up many times. The chain joins TRBV10-3 to TRBJ2-1; D unresolved. With 3 bases removed from V and 6 bases from J, the gap between germline ends came to 6 bases. There are 12 residues in the CDR3. Per the germline V gene, CDR1 is ENHRY and CDR2 is SYGVKD. CDR3 DNA: TGTGCCATCAGTGAAAGAGCCAATGAGCAGTTCTTC. It encodes CAISERANEQFF.

The CDR3 DNA is TGTGCCTGGAGCGACGGGGTTACAGATACGCAGTATTTT. It codes for CAWSDGVTDTQYF. This chain links TRBV30 with TRBJ2-3; possible D gene TRBD2, 5 bases. This CDR3 spans 13 amino acids. Germline CDR1 is GTSNPN and CDR2 is SVGIG (reference sequence). Deletions cut 3 bases from V and 3 bases from J, with 10 bases between.

This clonotype has ten or more counts. The chain has TRBV7-2 and TRBJ2-3; 8 positions agree with TRBD2. Germline values: CDR1 SGHTA, CDR2 FQGNSA. The V and J ends lost 4 bases and 2 bases, in that order; junction bases with no gene match: 5. There are 15 residues in the CDR3. The DNA for the CDR3 is TGTGCCAGCAGCTACGGGGGGGGAAACACAGATACGCAGTATTTT. Translation gives CASSYGGGNTDTQYF.

The genes are TRBV7-9 and TRBJ2-3, with TRBD1 as a possible D gene (6 bases). Germline CDR1 and CDR2: SEHNR and FQNEAQ (reference sequence). The V end was cut by 5 bases, the J end by 4 bases, with 13 bases between. The CDR3 runs to 14 residues. CDR3 sequence: CASSPRTDSDTQYF. In DNA form, the CDR3 reads TGTGCCAGCAGCCCCCGGACAGACTCAGATACGCAGTATTTT. The variable domain in full, with the rest retrieved from reference TRBV7-9 and TRBJ2-3, is DTGVSQNPRHKITKRGQNVTFRCDPISEHNRLYWYRQTLGQGPEFLTYFQNEAQLEKSRLLSDRFSAERPKGSFSTLEIQRTEQGDSAMYLCASSPRTDSDTQYFGPGTRLTVL.

The gene calls are TRBV9 and TRBJ2-2; 8 bases match TRBD2. The V gene's germline CDR1 is SGDLS and CDR2 YYNGEE. The CDR3 is made up of 17 amino acids. Trimming cost V 4 bases and J 3 bases; bases outside gene matches: 11. CDR3 protein: CASSPRVAGGDTGELFF. The CDR3 nucleotides read TGTGCCAGCAGCCCCCGAGTGGCGGGAGGAGACACCGGGGAGCTGTTTTTT. The whole variable domain, remainder taken from reference TRBV9 and TRBJ2-2, is DSGVTQTPKHLITATGQRVTLRCSPRSGDLSVYWYQQSLDQGLQFLIQYYNGEERAKGNILERFSAQQFPDLHSELNLSSLELGDSALYFCASSPRVAGGDTGELFFGEGSRLTVL.

This clonotype was seen only a few times. The CDR3 protein is CASSRLAASTDTQYF. For the CDR3, the DNA is TGTGCCAGCAGTCGACTAGCGGCTAGCACAGATACGCAGTATTTT. V usage is TRBV2 and J usage is TRBJ2-3; 9 bases fit TRBD2. V lost 5 bases, J lost 0 bases, and 3 bases stayed unmatched. The CDR3 is 15 residues long. Germline V gene lookup returns CDR1 SNHLY and CDR2 FYNNEI.

The gene calls are TRBV6-1 and TRBJ1-1; 7 bases match TRBD1. The CDR3 is 13 residues long. In germline, CDR1 is MNHNS, CDR2 SASEGT. After removal of 5 bases from V and 5 bases from J, the junction contained 5 bases not matched to a gene. The CDR3 nucleotides are TGTGCCAGCAGTAGGCCGACAGGGACTGAAGCTTTCTTT. It yields the protein CASSRPTGTEAFF.

This clonotype is a singleton in its sample. The rearrangement links TRBV4-2 to TRBJ1-4, with 8 positions matching TRBD1. The CDR3 contains 15 residues. CDR1 and CDR2 (germline): LGHNA, YNFKEQ. Trimming removed 5 bases from V and 6 bases from J; junction bases left unmatched: 8. The CDR3 coding sequence is TGTGCCAGCAGCGGCCCGGACAGGGCTGATGAAAAACTGTTTTTT. Translation: CASSGPDRADEKLFF.

This chain links TRBV4-1 with TRBJ2-1, with 8 bases aligning to TRBD2. This CDR3 region has 15 residues. Germline V CDR1 and CDR2: MGHRA, YSYEKL. V lost 6 bases and J lost 4; bases outside the gene matches: 8. The CDR3 coding sequence is TGCGCCAGCAGTCGTATACTAGCGGCTTACAATGAGCAGTTCTTC. Protein: CASSRILAAYNEQFF.

This clonotype occurred many times. The J gene is TRBJ2-7, the V gene TRBV7-6, with D hard to call. Trimming removed 2 bases from V and 4 bases from J, with 12 bases in between. Germline loops: CDR1 SGHVS, CDR2 FNYEAQ. This CDR3 spans 14 amino acids. CDR3 nucleotides: TGTGCCAGCAGCTTATCAGAACACCAATACGAGCAGTACTTC. This codes for CASSLSEHQYEQYF.

This chain uses TRBV6-2 or TRBV6-3 with TRBJ2-3; 11 nucleotides agree with TRBD2. J lost 0 bases, V lost 0 bases, and 11 bases had no gene match. Germline loops: CDR1 MNHEY, CDR2 SVGEGT. The CDR3 spans 20 residues. CDR3 nucleotide sequence: TGTGCCAGCAGTTACTCGTTGGTACTAGCGGGGGTTACTAGCACAGATACGCAGTATTTT. It is translated as CASSYSLVLAGVTSTDTQYF.

The V call is TRBV7-2, the J call TRBJ2-1; the D call may be TRBD1 or TRBD2 (5 bases each). The CDR3 sequence is 15 residues long. V lost 6 bases, J lost 4 bases, and 16 bases lay in between. The germline gives CDR1 SGHTA, CDR2 FQGNSA. CDR3 DNA: TGTGCCAGCAGAACCTCGGGGCGTCTGTACAATGAGCAGTTCTTC. It specifies CASRTSGRLYNEQFF.

Here the CDR3 reads CASSQDGPAEGINQPQHF. The DNA of the CDR3 is TGTGCCAGCAGCCAGGATGGTCCCGCGGAGGGGATCAATCAGCCCCAGCATTTT. The V gene is TRBV4-2, the J gene TRBJ1-5; D possibly corresponds to TRBD1 (5 bases). The CDR3 has 18 residues. Germline V lookup: CDR1 LGHNA, CDR2 YNFKEQ. Trimming took off 3 bases at V and 3 bases at J, with 21 bases between the two ends.

The chain is built from TRBV29-1 and TRBJ2-7; 10 positions agree with TRBD1. The CDR3 has 13 residues. The V gene end was trimmed by 6 bases and the J gene end by 3 bases; junction bases not matched to a gene: 5. Germline V gives CDR1 SQVTM, CDR2 ANQGSEA. The CDR3 sequence is CSVAGTGVYEQYF. For the CDR3, the DNA is TGCAGCGTAGCCGGGACAGGGGTCTACGAGCAGTACTTC.

The chain couples TRBV15 to TRBJ1-6; unclear D gene. Germline loops: CDR1 LNHNV, CDR2 YYDKDF (reference sequence). The CDR3 covers 14 residues. Trimming shortened V by 3 bases and J by 3 bases, and 6 bases separated the two germline ends. The CDR3 is CATSRAGYNSPLHF. DNA of the CDR3: TGTGCCACCAGCAGGGCAGGCTATAATTCACCCCTCCACTTT.